These 21 T cell receptor beta chains were sequenced from one sample in a study of memory CD4+ T cells and cytomegalovirus serostatus (dated by TCRdb to between 2018 and 2021). Single viable CD3+CD4+CD8-CD45RO+ cells were sorted as memory CD4+ T cells on a FACSAria II. The library came from the immunoSEQ multiplex PCR assay. The table was pulled from immuneACCESS by TCRdb, which kept in-frame rearrangements only. Such tables lose some clones; where checked, under half of the loss comes from unresolved V genes, and the rest has no known cause. The sample table lists some 65,000 clones, about three quarters of them with a count of one. The ten largest clones capture approximately 0.53% of the sample. Source material: memory CD4+ T cells from blood. The receptors stem from an adult in good health and CMV-seronegative. Some clones in this sample may be carry-over from other donors' samples.

The gene calls are TRBV28 and TRBJ1-1; D is ambiguous. This CDR3 contains 15 residues. From germline, CDR1 is MDHEN and CDR2 SYDVKM. V lost 1 base, J lost 5 bases, and 14 bases lay in between. The CDR3 nucleotides read TGTGCCAGCAGTTTATCGTTCAGGACGGGGACTGAAGCTTTCTTT. It specifies CASSLSFRTGTEAFF. Drawing the rest from reference TRBV28 and TRBJ1-1, the complete variable domain is DVKVTQSSRYLVKRTGEKVFLECVQDMDHENMFWYRQDPGLGLRLIYFSYDVKMKEKGDIPEGYSVSREKKERFSLILESASTNQTSMYLCASSLSFRTGTEAFFGQGTRLTVV.

V gene TRBV7-3 combines with J gene TRBJ2-2; either TRBD1 or TRBD2 may supply D (5 bases each). The CDR3 is 15 amino acids. Germline V CDR1 and CDR2: SGHTA, FQGTGA. The V end lost 5 bases, the J end lost 7 bases, and 17 bases lay between the germline ends. The CDR3 sequence is CASSHRDAGLGELFF. The DNA of the CDR3 is TGTGCCAGCAGCCACCGGGACGCTGGTCTCGGGGAGCTGTTTTTT.

This clone was seen only once. The rearrangement joins TRBV7-9 to TRBJ1-1, with 11 bases that match TRBD1. The CDR3 runs 18 residues. V lost 2 bases and J lost 3; bases outside the gene matches: 11. Germline V gene sequence: CDR1 SEHNR, CDR2 FQNEAQ (reference sequence). CDR3 residues: CASSLKDRGLRVDTEAFF. The CDR3 DNA sequence: TGTGCCAGCAGCTTAAAGGACAGGGGGCTAAGAGTGGACACTGAAGCTTTCTTT.

The rearrangement links TRBV5-5 to TRBJ1-5, with D possibly matching TRBD1 (6 bases). This CDR3 spans 15 amino acids. Trimming removed 4 bases at V and 3 bases at J, with 14 bases between. Germline V gene data show CDR1 as SGHKS and CDR2 as YYEKEE (reference sequence). DNA for the CDR3: TGTGCCAGCAGCCCGCTAGGACAGTTCAATCAGCCCCAGCATTTT. Its protein is CASSPLGQFNQPQHF.

The chain uses TRBV4-3 and TRBJ1-4, with TRBD1 matching over 7 bases. This CDR3 is built from 16 residues. The V gene end was trimmed by 0 bases and the J gene end by 7 bases; junction bases not matched to a gene: 8. The V gene's germline CDR1 is LGHNA and CDR2 YSLEER. DNA for the CDR3: TGCGCCAGCAGCCAAGATTCGACAGGGCTGAGTGAAAAACTGTTTTTT. It encodes CASSQDSTGLSEKLFF.

The V gene is TRBV29-1, the J gene TRBJ2-2; 9 positions agree with TRBD2. This CDR3 region has 13 residues. Germline loops: CDR1 SQVTM, CDR2 ANQGSEA. V was clipped by 6 bases and J by 3 bases; unmatched bases: 2. The CDR3 coding sequence is TGCAGCGTCACTAGCGGGTACACCGGGGAGCTGTTTTTT. This encodes CSVTSGYTGELFF.

There are a few counts of this clone. The chain recombines TRBV7-2 with TRBJ2-3; a possible D gene is TRBD2 (6 bases). Germline V gene data show CDR1 as SGHTA and CDR2 as FQGNSA. The CDR3 consists of 14 residues. V shed 5 bases and J shed 4 bases, with 13 bases lying between them. Written as DNA, the CDR3 is TGTGCCAGCAGCACAACTAGCTGGGCAGATACGCAGTATTTT. Its translation: CASSTTSWADTQYF.

J is TRBJ2-7 and V is TRBV5-1, with TRBD2 matching over 8 bases. V shed 0 bases, J shed 5 bases, and the junction held 10 bases outside the gene matches. The germline V gene has CDR1 SGHRS and CDR2 YFSETQ. This CDR3 spans 16 amino acids. The CDR3 sequence: CASSLGYGGRMNEQYF. The CDR3 region has the DNA TGCGCCAGCAGCTTGGGTTATGGCGGGAGGATGAACGAGCAGTACTTC.

This chain uses TRBV7-9 with TRBJ1-1; D not certain. The V gene lost 2 bases and the J gene lost 7 bases, with 5 bases spanning the gap. The CDR3 loop spans 11 amino acids. Germline V gene data show CDR1 as SEHNR and CDR2 as FQNEAQ (reference sequence). CDR3 loop: CASSLKVEAFF. As DNA, the CDR3 is TGTGCCAGCAGCTTAAAAGTTGAAGCTTTCTTT. The full variable domain, with the rest looked up from reference TRBV7-9 and TRBJ1-1, is DTGVSQNPRHKITKRGQNVTFRCDPISEHNRLYWYRQTLGQGPEFLTYFQNEAQLEKSRLLSDRFSAERPKGSFSTLEIQRTEQGDSAMYLCASSLKVEAFFGQGTRLTVV.

V and J are TRBV5-1 and TRBJ2-2, with D tentatively TRBD2 (6 bases). This CDR3 has 16 amino acids. V dropped 0 bases and J dropped 1 base, with 10 bases sitting between them. Germline CDR1 is SGHRS and CDR2 is YFSETQ. The CDR3 is CASSLVRAGNTGELFF. The CDR3 DNA is TGCGCCAGCAGCTTGGTGCGAGCGGGGAACACCGGGGAGCTGTTTTTT.

CDR3 DNA: TGTGCCAGCAGCTTAAAGGGTTCTAACTATGGCTACACCTTC. Protein sequence: CASSLKGSNYGYTF. The chain recombines TRBV11-2 with TRBJ1-2; D remains unclear. CDR1 and CDR2 from the germline V gene are SGHAT and FQNNGV. Trimming took 2 bases from V and 0 from J, leaving 7 bases between them. The CDR3 covers 14 residues.

This clone occurred once. The junction and the germline gene differ at one end; a read error may be behind it. The rearrangement uses TRBV28 and TRBJ2-5, with 7 bases that match TRBD2. CDR1 and CDR2 (germline): MDHEN, SYDVKM. The CDR3 length is 10 residues. As DNA, the CDR3 is TGTGCCAGCAGGCGGGAGAGCCAGTACTTC. This sequence encodes CASRRESQYF. The whole variable domain, filled in from reference TRBV28 and TRBJ2-5, reads DVKVTQSSRYLVKRTGEKVFLECVQDMDHENMFWYRQDPGLGLRLIYFSYDVKMKEKGDIPEGYSVSREKKERFSLILESASTNQTSMYLCASRRESQYFGPGTRLLVL.

The chain is built from TRBV9 and TRBJ2-5; 10 bases are shared with TRBD2. This CDR3 spans 16 amino acids. Germline V gives CDR1 SGDLS, CDR2 YYNGEE. Unmatched junction bases numbered 8, after V lost 4 bases and J lost 2 bases. The CDR3 DNA sequence: TGTGCCAGCAGCCCTCGGACTAGCGGAGCACAAGAGACCCAGTACTTC. Protein sequence: CASSPRTSGAQETQYF.

This chain links TRBV28 with TRBJ2-1, with D hard to call. The germline V and J ends were trimmed by 7 bases and 6 bases, with 13 bases remaining between them. Germline-derived CDR1 and CDR2 are MDHEN and SYDVKM. The CDR3 runs to 13 residues. The CDR3 sequence is CASTLFGGNEQFF. The CDR3 DNA is TGTGCCAGCACCCTATTCGGCGGCAATGAGCAGTTCTTC.

V is TRBV14 and J is TRBJ1-4; D call uncertain. The CDR3 is 15 amino acids. Trimming left V 4 bases short and J 5 bases short, with 14 bases between. Germline V gives CDR1 SGHDN, CDR2 FVKESK. The CDR3: CASSPQSSQNEKLFF. CDR3 coding DNA: TGTGCCAGCAGCCCACAGAGCTCGCAGAATGAAAAACTGTTTTTT.

The genes are TRBV18 and TRBJ2-5; TRBD2 agrees at 15 bases. The length of the CDR3 is 18 residues. With 0 bases clipped from V and 5 bases from J, the junction kept 7 bases outside the gene matches. Germline CDR1 KGHSH, CDR2 LQKENI. The CDR3 loop is CASSPPNHGTSGRETQYF. CDR3 DNA: TGTGCCAGCTCACCACCGAATCACGGGACTAGCGGGAGGGAGACCCAGTACTTC.

This chain connects TRBV6-1 to TRBJ1-5; D may be TRBD1 (6 bases). CDR3 length equals 15 residues. Trimming left V 6 bases short and J 3 bases short, with 15 bases between. Germline V CDR1 and CDR2: MNHNS, SASEGT. Here the CDR3 reads CASSGVGAPNQPQHF. CDR3 in DNA: TGTGCCAGCAGCGGGGTGGGGGCCCCCAATCAGCCCCAGCATTTT.

This chain joins TRBV5-4 and TRBJ1-2; 7 bases line up with TRBD1. CDR3 length: 15 amino acids. The V and J ends lost 1 base and 3 bases, in that order; junction bases with no gene match: 6. Germline assignment: CDR1 SGHNT and CDR2 YYREEE (reference sequence). In nucleotides, the CDR3 is TGTGCCAGCAGCTTGAGGGGGCAGAGCCACTATGGCTACACCTTC. This sequence encodes CASSLRGQSHYGYTF.

This clone showed up just once. This rearrangement joins TRBV28 to TRBJ2-7; 8 positions agree with TRBD2. Unmatched junction bases numbered 13, after V lost 7 bases and J lost 2 bases. CDR3 length: 16 residues. Germline V gene data show CDR1 as MDHEN and CDR2 as SYDVKM. This chain's CDR3 is CASIPLLAGGTYEQYF. CDR3 coding DNA: TGTGCCAGCATCCCTCTCCTGGCGGGAGGAACCTACGAGCAGTACTTC.

This chain uses TRBV19 with TRBJ2-1; D may be TRBD2 (6 bases). The CDR3 runs 14 residues. Germline CDR1 LNHDA, CDR2 SQIVND (reference sequence). V was clipped by 1 base and J by 5 bases, with 9 bases between them. In DNA, the CDR3 is TGTGCCAGTAGTATAGCGGGAGTCGACAATGAGCAGTTCTTC. Its translation is CASSIAGVDNEQFF.

J is TRBJ2-7 and V is TRBV5-1; D is possibly TRBD1 or TRBD2 (5 bases each). V lost 2 bases to trimming and J lost 4 bases, with 13 bases between them. This CDR3 contains 14 residues. Germline CDR1 SGHRS, CDR2 YFSETQ. Here the CDR3 DNA reads TGCGCCAGCAGCTTCCGGGGACGCAATTACGAGCAGTACTTC. Protein product: CASSFRGRNYEQYF.